This passage covers 30 T cell receptor beta chains from one sample sequenced in a study of T cell responses to AZD1222 COVID-19 vaccine. Sequenced by immunoSEQ multiplex PCR; TCRdb stores in-frame clones only, minus some. The data contain some 200,000 clones, approximately 90% of them singletons. The sequenced sample was peripheral blood, obtained on day 0 of AZD1222 vaccination. These TCRs come from an adult in good health.

The chain has TRBV6-2 or TRBV6-3 and TRBJ2-7; possible D gene TRBD2, 6 bases. The germline V and J ends were trimmed by 2 bases and 7 bases, with 21 bases remaining between them. The length of the CDR3 is 16 residues. Germline V gene lookup returns CDR1 MNHEY and CDR2 SVGEGT. CDR3 residues: CASSYAPGRRAGEQYF. The CDR3, as DNA: TGTGCCAGCAGTTACGCCCCGGGACGGAGGGCGGGGGAGCAGTACTTC.

This rearrangement joins TRBV9 to TRBJ2-7, with D perhaps TRBD1 (6 bases). In germline, CDR1 is SGDLS, CDR2 YYNGEE. CDR3 length: 14 amino acids. The V and J ends lost 4 bases and 3 bases respectively, with 14 bases between them. CDR3 region: CASSSKDSNYEQYF. CDR3 nucleotide sequence: TGTGCCAGCAGCTCAAAGGACAGTAACTACGAGCAGTACTTC.

V usage is TRBV14 and J usage is TRBJ2-7; D remains unclear. This CDR3 contains 14 residues. V was cut by 5 bases and J by 0 bases, with 11 bases left in between. Per germline, CDR1 SGHDN and CDR2 FVKESK. As DNA, the CDR3 is TGTGCCAGCAGCTTCGGTGGCAGCTCCTACGAGCAGTACTTC. Translated, it gives CASSFGGSSYEQYF. The full variable domain, with the rest looked up from reference TRBV14 and TRBJ2-7, is EAGVTQFPSHSVIEKGQTVTLRCDPISGHDNLYWYRRVMGKEIKFLLHFVKESKQDESGMPNNRFLAERTGGTYSTLKVQPAELEDSGVYFCASSFGGSSYEQYFGPGTRLTVT.

V is TRBV7-9 and J is TRBJ2-6; possible D gene TRBD2, 5 bases. Trimming pared 2 bases from V and 0 bases from J, leaving 14 bases between. Germline V gene sequence: CDR1 SEHNR, CDR2 FQNEAQ (reference sequence). The CDR3 spans 18 residues. The CDR3 nucleotides are TGTGCCAGCAGCTTATTGGGCAGGACTGACTCTGGGGCCAACGTCCTGACTTTC. Translated, it gives CASSLLGRTDSGANVLTF.

DNA for the CDR3: TGTGCCAGCAGTTTTACAGGGAAACCTAACTATGGCTACACCTTC. It is translated as CASSFTGKPNYGYTF. The chain is built from TRBV11-2 and TRBJ1-2, with D possibly TRBD1 on 6 matching bases. The CDR3 spans 15 residues. Germline loops: CDR1 SGHAT, CDR2 FQNNGV. Trimming left V 6 bases short and J 0 bases short, with 14 bases between.

This sequence joins TRBV19 and TRBJ1-1; no clear D. The CDR3 spans 14 residues. The germline CDR1 and CDR2 sequences are LNHDA and SQIVND (reference sequence). V lost 6 bases, J lost 6 bases, and 17 bases lay in between. This CDR3 reads CASRDARARPEAFF. In DNA, the CDR3 is TGTGCCAGTAGAGATGCGCGGGCCCGGCCTGAAGCTTTCTTT.

Written as DNA, the CDR3 is TGTGCCAGCAGCTTACTACGAGGGTCACATCAGCCCCAGCATTTT. It specifies CASSLLRGSHQPQHF. V usage is TRBV7-2 and J usage is TRBJ1-5; no clear D. Germline assignment: CDR1 SGHTA and CDR2 FQGNSA. V was cut by 2 bases and J by 5 bases, with 13 bases left in between. CDR3 length equals 15 residues.

This clone occurred once. V gene TRBV11-1 combines with J gene TRBJ1-2, with D maybe TRBD1 (5 bases). This CDR3 region has 14 residues. Looked up from germline, CDR1 is SGHAT and CDR2 is FQDESV (reference sequence). The ends were cut back, 5 bases at V and 8 bases at J, with 18 bases in the middle. CDR3 DNA sequence: TGTGCCAGCAGCCCCCAGACCGGGGCTAACGGCTACACCTTC. Translated: CASSPQTGANGYTF.

This chain joins TRBV29-1 and TRBJ2-1; 13 bases are a match to TRBD2. CDR1 and CDR2 from the germline V gene are SQVTM and ANQGSEA. Trimming cost V 6 bases and J 0 bases; bases outside gene matches: 11. The CDR3 contains 18 residues. DNA for the CDR3: TGCAGCGTCCCCCTCCAGGGACTAGCGGGGAGCTCCTACAATGAGCAGTTCTTC. It translates to CSVPLQGLAGSSYNEQFF.

The rearrangement joins TRBV7-2 to TRBJ2-7; D remains unclear. CDR3 length: 13 amino acids. V lost 5 bases to trimming and J lost 3 bases, with 11 bases between them. Germline lookup yields CDR1 SGHTA and CDR2 FQGNSA. The CDR3 is CASSAYGNYEQYF. The CDR3 nucleotides are TGTGCCAGCAGCGCGTACGGCAACTACGAGCAGTACTTC.

This clone has just one count. This sequence joins TRBV9 and TRBJ2-7; 8 nucleotides align to TRBD1. CDR1 is SGDLS, CDR2 YYNGEE, per germline. Trimming took 3 bases from V and 0 from J; bases not matched to a gene: 5. The CDR3 extends over 15 amino acids. CDR3 DNA sequence: TGTGCCAGCAGCGGACAGGGGCCGAGCTCCTACGAGCAGTACTTC. Translation: CASSGQGPSSYEQYF.

As to this clone: A junction end diverges from the germline sequence, so it may reflect a read error. CDR3 region: CASSLNLAPRVPDF. For the CDR3, the DNA is TGTGCCAGCAGCTTAAATCTGGCTCCTCGAGTCCCGGACTTC. This chain uses TRBV13 with TRBJ2-7, with D unclear. CDR1 is PRHDT and CDR2 is FYEKMQ in the germline V gene (reference sequence). The CDR3 loop spans 14 amino acids. Filled out from reference TRBV13 and TRBJ2-7, the complete variable domain reads AAGVIQSPRHLIKEKRETATLKCYPIPRHDTVYWYQQGPGQDPQFLISFYEKMQSDKGSIPDRFSAQQFSDYHSELNMSSLELGDSALYFCASSLNLAPRVPDFGPGTRLTVT.

This clone was seen a few times. V and J are TRBV7-2 and TRBJ1-1, with 7 positions matching TRBD1. The trim removed 3 bases at V and 6 bases at J, leaving 7 bases unmatched. CDR3 length: 14 residues. From germline, CDR1 is SGHTA and CDR2 FQGNSA. CDR3 bases: TGTGCCAGCAGCTTGGTGTTAGGGGGCGCTGAAGCTTTCTTT. Residues: CASSLVLGGAEAFF.

This clone appeared a few times. The chain carries TRBV7-3 and TRBJ1-1, with 7 bases identical to TRBD1. The ends lost 5 bases at V and 0 bases at J; junction bases unmatched: 3. The CDR3 totals 14 residues. Germline assignment: CDR1 SGHTA and CDR2 FQGTGA. The CDR3 DNA sequence: TGTGCCAGCAGCCAGACAGGGATGAACACTGAAGCTTTCTTT. Translated: CASSQTGMNTEAFF. The full variable domain, in which reference TRBV7-3 and TRBJ1-1 provide the parts outside the CDR3, is GAGVSQTPSNKVTEKGKYVELRCDPISGHTALYWYRQSLGQGPEFLIYFQGTGAADDSGLPNDRFFAVRPEGSVSTLKIQRTERGDSAVYLCASSQTGMNTEAFFGQGTRLTVV.

CDR3 sequence: CASSPGQLNQPQHF. CDR3 nucleotide sequence: TGTGCCAGCTCACCGGGACAGCTCAATCAGCCCCAGCATTTT. The chain joins TRBV18 to TRBJ1-5, with 7 bases identical to TRBD1. The CDR3 length is 14 residues. Trimming took 3 bases from V and 3 from J; bases not matched to a gene: 2. Germline CDR1 KGHSH, CDR2 LQKENI.

V usage is TRBV6-5 and J usage is TRBJ2-1; 7 bases agree with TRBD1. Germline V gene sequence: CDR1 MNHEY, CDR2 SVGAGI. V lost 7 bases to trimming and J lost 13 bases; unmatched junction nucleotides: 10. This CDR3 has 12 residues. The chain's CDR3 is CASTDTDRPQFF. The CDR3 nucleotides read TGTGCCAGCACCGACACGGACAGGCCCCAGTTCTTC.

The rearrangement uses TRBV19 and TRBJ2-1; 10 nucleotides align to TRBD1. This CDR3 comprises 15 residues. The V gene end was trimmed by 7 bases and the J gene end by 1 base; junction bases not matched to a gene: 4. Germline CDR1 reads LNHDA; CDR2 reads SQIVND (reference sequence). The CDR3 bases are TGTGCCAGTACCACGGACAGGGGGTCCTACAATGAGCAGTTCTTC. Translated, it gives CASTTDRGSYNEQFF.

The genes are TRBV6-5 and TRBJ2-5; D may match TRBD1 or TRBD2 (5 bases each). CDR3 length equals 12 residues. Germline CDR1 and CDR2: MNHEY and SVGAGI. Between the trimmed V and J ends, which lost 2 bases and 6 bases, there was a span of 7 bases. CDR3 DNA: TGTGCCAGCAGTTACCGGGGACAGACCCAGTACTTC. As protein: CASSYRGQTQYF.

This clone is a singleton in its sample. This chain joins TRBV28 and TRBJ2-7, with D perhaps TRBD2 (5 bases). The CDR3 has 13 amino acids. V was clipped by 4 bases and J by 1 base, with 8 bases between them. Germline lookup yields CDR1 MDHEN and CDR2 SYDVKM. The CDR3 nucleotides read TGTGCCAGCAGTTATACGGGGTCCTACGAGCAGTACTTC. It specifies CASSYTGSYEQYF.

This rearrangement joins TRBV12-3 or TRBV12-4 to TRBJ1-2, with 8 bases aligning to TRBD1. This CDR3 is 13 amino acids long. After removal of 6 bases from V and 8 bases from J, the junction contained 8 bases not matched to a gene. CDR3 nucleotide sequence: TGTGCCAGCAGCCGGACAGGGAGTGAAGGCTACACCTTC. Its translation: CASSRTGSEGYTF.

The rearrangement uses TRBV7-8 and TRBJ1-4; D gene unclear. Germline CDR1 and CDR2: SGHVS and FQNEAQ. CDR3 length equals 13 residues. With 8 bases removed from V and 3 bases from J, the gap between germline ends came to 10 bases. CDR3 DNA sequence: TGTGCCAGCCAGAAAGGACCTAATGAAAAACTGTTTTTT. Translation: CASQKGPNEKLFF.

CDR3 in DNA: TGTGCCAGCAGCCTGCTTGCGGGGACCCACGAGCAGTACTTC. Its translation is CASSLLAGTHEQYF. The rearrangement joins TRBV14 to TRBJ2-7, with a possible D match to TRBD2 (6 bases). This CDR3 contains 14 residues. Germline-derived CDR1 and CDR2 are SGHDN and FVKESK. V dropped 4 bases and J dropped 5 bases, with 15 bases sitting between them.

The chain has TRBV5-4 and TRBJ1-1; 8 bases align to TRBD1. Germline V lookup: CDR1 SGHNT, CDR2 YYREEE (reference sequence). The J segment lost 0 bases and the V segment lost 4 bases, leaving 5 bases of the junction unmatched. The CDR3 spans 15 residues. The CDR3 nucleotides read TGTGCCAGCAGCCCTACAGGGGGACTGAACACTGAAGCTTTCTTT. It specifies CASSPTGGLNTEAFF.

The gene calls are TRBV11-2 and TRBJ1-2; perhaps TRBD1 as D (6 bases). The V and J ends lost 0 bases and 0 bases respectively, with 14 bases between them. The CDR3 consists of 17 residues. The V gene's germline CDR1 is SGHAT and CDR2 FQNNGV. Here the CDR3 DNA reads TGTGCCAGCAGCTTAGATCTCCCGACAGGAGCTAACTATGGCTACACCTTC. Protein product: CASSLDLPTGANYGYTF.

The genes are TRBV7-3 and TRBJ2-1, with 7 nucleotides matching TRBD2. CDR1 is SGHTA and CDR2 is FQGTGA in the germline V gene. The CDR3 totals 15 residues. V dropped 5 bases and J dropped 9; count of bases not matched to a gene: 13. The CDR3 region has the DNA TGTGCCAGCAGCCCGGCGACTAGCTCAACGACTGAGCAGTTCTTC. The encoded protein is CASSPATSSTTEQFF.

The rearrangement links TRBV18 to TRBJ2-7; 7 bases agree with TRBD2. CDR3 length equals 13 residues. The trim removed 3 bases at V and 3 bases at J, leaving 2 bases unmatched. The germline gives CDR1 KGHSH, CDR2 LQKENI. The CDR3 sequence is CASSPRGIYEQYF. The CDR3 DNA reads TGTGCCAGCTCACCGCGGGGGATCTACGAGCAGTACTTC.

The rearrangement joins TRBV27 to TRBJ2-1; TRBD2 might be the D (5 bases). The V gene's germline CDR1 is MNHEY and CDR2 SMNVEV (reference sequence). Trimming took off 2 bases at V and 4 bases at J, with 12 bases between the two ends. CDR3 length: 15 amino acids. CDR3 in amino acids: CASSLTPRGYNEQFF. The CDR3 nucleotides are TGTGCCAGCAGTTTAACCCCCCGGGGATACAATGAGCAGTTCTTC.

The chain uses TRBV10-3 and TRBJ2-3, with 10 positions matching TRBD2. Germline V gives CDR1 ENHRY, CDR2 SYGVKD. CDR3 length: 16 amino acids. V gave up 2 bases and J gave up 3 bases; unmatched junction bases: 5. The DNA of the CDR3 is TGTGCCATCAGTGAGGGTGCTAGCGGGAGAACAGATACGCAGTATTTT. It codes for CAISEGASGRTDTQYF.

The V call is TRBV9, the J call TRBJ2-5; 8 nucleotides line up with TRBD2. J gave up 7 bases and V 4 bases, and 15 bases lay outside the gene matches. CDR3 size: 16 residues. Germline CDR1 reads SGDLS; CDR2 reads YYNGEE. The CDR3 DNA follows: TGTGCCAGCAGCTCCAGCGGGGGACCACGGACGGGGACCCAGTACTTC. It is translated as CASSSSGGPRTGTQYF.

V is TRBV4-1 and J is TRBJ2-7, with no clear D. The CDR3 extends over 15 amino acids. Trimming took off 1 base at V and 1 base at J, with 11 bases between the two ends. CDR1 is MGHRA and CDR2 is YSYEKL in the germline V gene. CDR3 DNA: TGCGCCAGCAGCCAAGTATGGGGTGGGTCCTACGAGCAGTACTTC. It codes for CASSQVWGGSYEQYF.